These 16 T cell receptor beta chains came from one sample sequenced in a study of OX40 agonist ivuxolimab in advanced cancers. The assay was immunoSEQ multiplex PCR, and TCRdb's table has in-frame clones only and misses some. The data contain around 72,000 clones, roughly 89% of them seen just once; the ten biggest clones take up roughly an eighth. Sample: CD4+ or CD8+ T cells sorted from blood, taken in a trial of the OX40 agonist ivuxolimab. Source of these receptors: an adult with an advanced solid tumor such as melanoma, head and neck, liver or kidney cancer.

This rearrangement joins TRBV7-2 to TRBJ2-1, with unresolved D. Germline assignment: CDR1 SGHTA and CDR2 FQGNSA. The CDR3 consists of 13 residues. V was trimmed by 5 bases and J by 2 bases, leaving 7 bases between them. CDR3 protein: CASSPGTYNEQFF. For the CDR3, the DNA is TGTGCCAGCAGCCCGGGTACCTACAATGAGCAGTTCTTC.

The chain links TRBV7-8 to TRBJ2-3; no clear D gene. Trimming took 1 base from V and 1 from J, leaving 12 bases between them. There are 16 residues in the CDR3. The germline gives CDR1 SGHVS, CDR2 FQNEAQ. The DNA for the CDR3 is TGTGCCAGCAGCTTAGGTCTGGGGATGGGCACAGATACGCAGTATTTT. It specifies CASSLGLGMGTDTQYF.

This clone was observed once. The chain recombines TRBV2 with TRBJ2-7, with no clear D. V lost 3 bases and J lost 1, with 7 bases in between. The germline CDR1 and CDR2 sequences are SNHLY and FYNNEI. The CDR3 is 13 residues long. The chain's CDR3 is CASSEQYSYEQYF. CDR3 nucleotide sequence: TGTGCCAGCAGTGAGCAGTATTCCTACGAGCAGTACTTC.

This clone occurred once. This chain links TRBV19 with TRBJ2-2; possibly TRBD1 for D (5 bases). Trimming removed 6 bases from V and 0 bases from J, with 11 bases in between. The CDR3 extends over 15 amino acids. Germline V CDR1 and CDR2: LNHDA, SQIVND (reference sequence). The CDR3 sequence is CASRAGQTNTGELFF. The DNA of the CDR3 is TGTGCCAGTAGAGCCGGACAAACGAACACCGGGGAGCTGTTTTTT.

The rearrangement links TRBV5-4 to TRBJ1-1; a possible D gene is TRBD1 (5 bases). Trimming stripped 4 bases from V and 1 base from J, with 14 bases between. In germline, CDR1 is SGHNT, CDR2 YYREEE (reference sequence). This CDR3 comprises 15 residues. The chain's CDR3 is CASSHAREGNTEAFF. The CDR3 nucleotides are TGTGCCAGCAGCCATGCCAGGGAAGGGAACACTGAAGCTTTCTTT.

V usage is TRBV2 and J usage is TRBJ1-5, with D maybe TRBD1 (6 bases). The V gene lost 6 bases and the J gene lost 6 bases, with 15 bases spanning the gap. The CDR3 extends over 14 amino acids. Germline-derived CDR1 and CDR2 are SNHLY and FYNNEI. The DNA of the CDR3 is TGTGCCAGCAGAGTGGGGGCGCGAGCTCAGCCCCAGCATTTT. Its translation: CASRVGARAQPQHF.

This clone has only one observation. The rearrangement uses TRBV19 and TRBJ1-4; D not certain. Germline V lookup: CDR1 LNHDA, CDR2 SQIVND (reference sequence). V dropped 6 bases and J dropped 5 bases, with 13 bases sitting between them. The CDR3 loop spans 14 amino acids. In nucleotides, the CDR3 is TGTGCCAGTAGGAACCTTGTTAGGAATGAAAAACTGTTTTTT. It translates to CASRNLVRNEKLFF.

V gene TRBV5-1 combines with J gene TRBJ1-1, with no clear D. V was cut by 0 bases and J by 5 bases, with 14 bases left in between. CDR1 SGHRS and CDR2 YFSETQ come from the germline V gene. The CDR3 is made up of 15 amino acids. The CDR3 DNA is TGCGCCAGCAGCTTGGGAGGGCGGGAGACAACTGAAGCTTTCTTT. This codes for CASSLGGRETTEAFF.

This chain uses TRBV6-5 with TRBJ2-7, with D possibly matching TRBD1 (6 bases). V was trimmed by 8 bases and J by 3 bases, leaving 14 bases between them. Germline V gives CDR1 MNHEY, CDR2 SVGAGI. The CDR3 sequence is 13 residues long. The CDR3 here is CASGRDTHYEQYF. As DNA, the CDR3 is TGTGCCAGCGGAAGGGACACACACTACGAGCAGTACTTC.

The CDR3 is CASSMQGEANYGYTF. The CDR3 DNA reads as TGCGCCAGCAGCATGCAGGGGGAAGCTAACTATGGCTACACCTTC. V usage is TRBV5-1 and J usage is TRBJ1-2; 7 nucleotides match TRBD1. The CDR3 sequence is 15 residues long. Germline loops: CDR1 SGHRS, CDR2 YFSETQ. Germline trimming cut 4 bases from V and 0 bases from J; bases unmatched to any gene: 6.

The chain combines TRBV5-1 with TRBJ2-3, with D unclear. The CDR3 contains 14 residues. The germline V gene has CDR1 SGHRS and CDR2 YFSETQ. V was clipped by 0 bases and J by 1 base, with 6 bases between them. DNA of the CDR3: TGCGCCAGCAGCTTGGTTGGACGCACAGATACGCAGTATTTT. It encodes CASSLVGRTDTQYF.

The chain joins TRBV4-2 to TRBJ1-2; D unresolved. Germline V lookup: CDR1 LGHNA, CDR2 YNFKEQ. The V gene lost 1 base and the J gene lost 8 bases, with 14 bases spanning the gap. This CDR3 is built from 14 residues. For the CDR3, the DNA is TGTGCCAGCAGCCAAGCCTTGGGTGATCGGGGCTACACCTTC. It codes for CASSQALGDRGYTF.

The rearrangement uses TRBV4-1 and TRBJ2-5; TRBD2 matches 10 bases. Germline V CDR1 and CDR2: MGHRA, YSYEKL. With V trimmed by 0 bases and J by 5 bases, 12 bases remained unmatched. This CDR3 spans 18 amino acids. The CDR3 spells CASSQDRISGRPGETQYF. As DNA, the CDR3 is TGCGCCAGCAGCCAAGATCGGATTAGCGGGAGGCCCGGGGAGACCCAGTACTTC.

V usage is TRBV7-2 and J usage is TRBJ1-2; D unclear. V shed 1 base and J shed 10 bases, with 16 bases lying between them. Germline CDR1 reads SGHTA; CDR2 reads FQGNSA. The CDR3 length is 14 residues. The CDR3 coding sequence is TGTGCCAGCAGCTTAGTTCCAATGTCGTCCCCCTACACCTTC. Its translation is CASSLVPMSSPYTF.

This clone was recorded once. This chain joins TRBV7-9 and TRBJ1-1; D is unresolved. CDR1 is SEHNR, CDR2 FQNEAQ, per germline (reference sequence). The CDR3 has 13 residues. V shed 1 base and J shed 7 bases, with 10 bases lying between them. CDR3 DNA sequence: TGTGCCAGCAGCTTAGTAGGGAGTAATGAAGCTTTCTTT. Its translation is CASSLVGSNEAFF.

This clone occurred a few times. CDR3 coding DNA: TGCGCCAGCAGCTTGTGGGCGATCGCCACAGATACGCAGTATTTT. Amino acid sequence: CASSLWAIATDTQYF. The V call is TRBV5-1, the J call TRBJ2-3; no firm D call. Germline V CDR1 and CDR2: SGHRS, YFSETQ. V lost 1 base and J 2 bases, leaving 11 bases between the germline ends. CDR3 length: 15 residues.